Below, 31 T cell receptor beta chains from the same sample are listed, as sequenced in a study of OX40 agonist ivuxolimab in advanced cancers. Using immunoSEQ multiplex PCR, the repertoire was profiled, and TCRdb retains in-frame clones only, with some absent. The sample lists around 21,000 clones, approximately 80% occurring once. Material: CD4+ or CD8+ T cells sorted from blood, obtained in a trial of the OX40 agonist ivuxolimab. All receptors derive from an adult with an advanced solid tumor such as melanoma, head and neck, liver or kidney cancer.

The V and J genes are TRBV28 and TRBJ2-5, with TRBD1 as a possible D gene (6 bases). Trimming pared 6 bases from V and 5 bases from J, leaving 16 bases between. The CDR3 is made up of 14 amino acids. Germline values: CDR1 MDHEN, CDR2 SYDVKM. CDR3 amino acids: CASSEVGQTETQYF. In DNA, the CDR3 is TGTGCCAGCAGCGAGGTTGGACAGACGGAGACCCAGTACTTC.

There are a few counts of this clone. The chain couples TRBV28 to TRBJ2-7; D is possibly TRBD2 (5 bases). V gave up 4 bases and J gave up 2 bases, with 9 bases separating them. The CDR3 consists of 13 residues. CDR1 MDHEN and CDR2 SYDVKM come from the germline V gene. The CDR3 DNA is TGTGCCAGCAGTTCAGACTATACCTACGAGCAGTACTTC. The encoded protein is CASSSDYTYEQYF.

This chain joins TRBV13 and TRBJ1-1; maybe TRBD1 (6 bases). CDR3 length: 13 amino acids. Trimming pared 5 bases from V and 4 bases from J, leaving 11 bases between. Germline CDR1 and CDR2: PRHDT and FYEKMQ (reference sequence). The CDR3 DNA reads TGTGCCAGCAGCCTAAGGGGGGGCACTGAAGCTTTCTTT. Translation gives CASSLRGGTEAFF.

The V gene is TRBV27, the J gene TRBJ2-1; D is unclear. The CDR3 contains 14 residues. The germline V and J ends were trimmed by 4 bases and 4 bases, with 11 bases remaining between them. Germline V gene lookup returns CDR1 MNHEY and CDR2 SMNVEV (reference sequence). In DNA, the CDR3 is TGTGCCAGCAGTTCGAATCTAAATTACAATGAGCAGTTCTTC. As protein: CASSSNLNYNEQFF.

The rearrangement joins TRBV6-5 to TRBJ1-5; 8 bases are a match to TRBD1. V was pared by 8 bases and J by 6 bases, with 3 bases of the junction left unmatched. Germline loops: CDR1 MNHEY, CDR2 SVGAGI. The CDR3 contains 12 residues. CDR3: CASATGGQPQHF. DNA of the CDR3: TGTGCCAGCGCTACAGGGGGTCAGCCCCAGCATTTT.

This chain joins TRBV30 and TRBJ2-7; no clear D gene. Per germline, CDR1 GTSNPN and CDR2 SVGIG (reference sequence). V lost 5 bases, J lost 3 bases, and 14 bases lay in between. The CDR3 extends over 13 amino acids. CDR3 coding DNA: TGTGCCTGGGCCGCGGCTTGGCACTACGAGCAGTACTTC. Protein product: CAWAAAWHYEQYF.

The chain combines TRBV18 with TRBJ1-5; D not certain. This CDR3 has 14 amino acids. Per germline, CDR1 KGHSH and CDR2 LQKENI. V gave up 0 bases and J gave up 7 bases, with 10 bases separating them. Written as DNA, the CDR3 is TGTGCCAGCTCACCACCGGGGTTGGGGCAGCCCCAGCATTTT. The encoded protein is CASSPPGLGQPQHF.

In the case of this clone: This sample also contains other DNA sequences that code for the same CDR3. The CDR3 DNA is TGTGCCACCAGTCCCTTACTTCCGGGACCACGGAGGTCACCCCTCCACTTT. Amino acid sequence: CATSPLLPGPRRSPLHF. The chain couples TRBV15 to TRBJ1-6; TRBD1 is a possible D gene (5 bases). Germline V lookup: CDR1 LNHNV, CDR2 YYDKDF (reference sequence). The CDR3 runs to 17 residues. The ends were cut back, 6 bases at V and 10 bases at J, with 25 bases in the middle.

The V and J genes are TRBV13 and TRBJ2-3; 9 nucleotides agree with TRBD2. V shed 0 bases and J 0 bases; nucleotides not matched to a gene: 7. Germline values: CDR1 PRHDT, CDR2 FYEKMQ (reference sequence). This CDR3 is built from 18 residues. This CDR3 is CASSLGRRGGSSTDTQYF. The CDR3 nucleotides are TGTGCCAGCAGCTTAGGGAGGCGGGGGGGCTCTAGCACAGATACGCAGTATTTT.

The gene calls are TRBV6-6 and TRBJ2-5; D may be TRBD1 (5 bases). Trimming cost V 5 bases and J 2 bases, with 9 bases left between them. The CDR3 runs 13 residues. CDR1 is MNHNY, CDR2 SVGAGI, per germline (reference sequence). The chain's CDR3 is CASSTGFQETQYF. For the CDR3, the DNA is TGTGCCAGCAGTACAGGATTTCAAGAGACCCAGTACTTC.

The gene calls are TRBV7-9 and TRBJ2-3, with D perhaps TRBD2 (5 bases). This CDR3 is 14 amino acids long. Trimming cost V 7 bases and J 3 bases, with 14 bases left between them. Germline V gene sequence: CDR1 SEHNR, CDR2 FQNEAQ (reference sequence). Written as DNA, the CDR3 is TGTGCCAGCACGCAGGTAACGGGAACAGATACGCAGTATTTT. It is translated as CASTQVTGTDTQYF.

This clone rates as medium-sized. This chain links TRBV5-6 with TRBJ1-1; D not certain. Trimming removed 2 bases at V and 3 bases at J, with 8 bases between. From germline, CDR1 is SGHDT and CDR2 YYEEEE. The CDR3 contains 13 residues. The CDR3 sequence: CASSFGPYTEAFF. CDR3 sequence (DNA): TGTGCCAGCAGCTTCGGACCGTACACTGAAGCTTTCTTT.

This clone was seen a single time. The chain employs TRBV11-2 and TRBJ2-2, with D unclear. The length of the CDR3 is 12 residues. CDR1 is SGHAT and CDR2 is FQNNGV in the germline V gene. With 5 bases removed from V and 3 bases from J, the gap between germline ends came to 4 bases. CDR3 nucleotides: TGTGCCAGCAGCCCGTACACCGGGGAGCTGTTTTTT. Protein product: CASSPYTGELFF.

The J gene is TRBJ2-6, the V gene TRBV5-3, with 9 nucleotides matching TRBD1. Being an ORF, TRBV5-3 has a function that is uncertain. The CDR3 spans 15 residues. Losses at the gene ends were 3 bases for V and 2 bases for J; bases not matched to a gene: 0. CDR3: CARSYRGPGANVLTF. The CDR3, as DNA: TGTGCCAGAAGCTACAGGGGGCCTGGGGCCAACGTCCTGACTTTC.

This sequence joins TRBV7-8 and TRBJ2-1; TRBD2 might be the D (5 bases). Trimming stripped 1 base from V and 2 bases from J, with 12 bases between. Germline assignment: CDR1 SGHVS and CDR2 FQNEAQ. This CDR3 contains 16 residues. The CDR3 sequence: CASSLGGGSPYNEQFF. The CDR3 DNA is TGTGCCAGCAGCTTAGGAGGTGGGAGTCCCTACAATGAGCAGTTCTTC.

This clone has just a few counts. The chain uses TRBV30 and TRBJ2-2; 9 bases line up with TRBD2. The J segment lost 6 bases and the V segment lost 3 bases, leaving 11 bases of the junction unmatched. CDR1 and CDR2 from the germline V gene are GTSNPN and SVGIG (reference sequence). The CDR3 runs to 16 residues. The CDR3 coding sequence is TGTGCCTGGAGCCCCATGGCAGCGGGAGGACCCGGGGAGCTGTTTTTT. This codes for CAWSPMAAGGPGELFF.

The chain links TRBV27 to TRBJ1-1; the D gene is possibly TRBD1 (5 bases). Trimming took off 2 bases at V and 5 bases at J, with 12 bases between the two ends. The germline V gene encodes CDR1 MNHEY and CDR2 SMNVEV (reference sequence). The CDR3 is 14 amino acids. The DNA for the CDR3 is TGTGCCAGCAGTTTAGGGGGGTCATGGACTGAAGCTTTCTTT. Translation gives CASSLGGSWTEAFF.

This sequence joins TRBV2 and TRBJ1-6, with a possible D match to TRBD1 (5 bases). The CDR3 consists of 15 residues. The V and J ends lost 7 bases and 2 bases respectively, with 12 bases between them. Looked up from germline, CDR1 is SNHLY and CDR2 is FYNNEI. The DNA for the CDR3 is TGTGCCAGCAACCAGGGCACGGCCTATAATTCACCCCTCCACTTT. Translated, it gives CASNQGTAYNSPLHF. Drawing the rest from reference TRBV2 and TRBJ1-6, the complete variable domain is EPEVTQTPSHQVTQMGQEVILRCVPISNHLYFYWYRQILGQKVEFLVSFYNNEISEKSEIFDDQFSVERPDGSNFTLKIRSTKLEDSAMYFCASNQGTAYNSPLHFGNGTRLTVT.

This chain links TRBV28 with TRBJ2-1; 8 bases are shared with TRBD2. Germline-derived CDR1 and CDR2 are MDHEN and SYDVKM. CDR3 size: 15 residues. V gave up 7 bases and J gave up 0 bases; unmatched junction bases: 5. The chain's CDR3 is CASTVAGFSYNEQFF. The CDR3 DNA sequence: TGTGCCAGCACGGTAGCGGGGTTCTCCTACAATGAGCAGTTCTTC. Variable domain in full (rest from reference TRBV28 and TRBJ2-1): DVKVTQSSRYLVKRTGEKVFLECVQDMDHENMFWYRQDPGLGLRLIYFSYDVKMKEKGDIPEGYSVSREKKERFSLILESASTNQTSMYLCASTVAGFSYNEQFFGPGTRLTVL.

This chain's CDR3 is CASSLSGTYEQYF. CDR3 DNA: TGTGCCAGCAGCCTTAGCGGTACCTACGAGCAGTACTTC. The rearrangement joins TRBV28 to TRBJ2-7, with a possible D match to TRBD2 (6 bases). This CDR3 contains 13 residues. The germline gives CDR1 MDHEN, CDR2 SYDVKM. Deletions cut 6 bases from V and 2 bases from J, with 11 bases between. The entire variable domain, with the rest obtained from reference TRBV28 and TRBJ2-7, is as follows: DVKVTQSSRYLVKRTGEKVFLECVQDMDHENMFWYRQDPGLGLRLIYFSYDVKMKEKGDIPEGYSVSREKKERFSLILESASTNQTSMYLCASSLSGTYEQYFGPGTRLTVT.

The chain employs TRBV4-1 and TRBJ1-2, with 7 bases aligning to TRBD1. The V and J ends lost 5 bases and 3 bases, in that order; junction bases with no gene match: 9. There are 15 residues in the CDR3. The germline V gene has CDR1 MGHRA and CDR2 YSYEKL. This chain's CDR3 is CASSEHLGTDYGYTF. As DNA, the CDR3 is TGCGCCAGCAGCGAACACCTCGGGACAGACTATGGCTACACCTTC.

This clone was seen once. The V call is TRBV6-5, the J call TRBJ1-4, with D unresolved. The CDR3 is 13 residues long. Germline V gene sequence: CDR1 MNHEY, CDR2 SVGAGI. V lost 5 bases, J lost 5 bases, and 9 bases lay in between. For the CDR3, the DNA is TGTGCCAGCAGTCTGTCCTCCAATGAAAAACTGTTTTTT. This sequence encodes CASSLSSNEKLFF.

This rearrangement joins TRBV5-4 to TRBJ2-2; D gene unclear. CDR3 length equals 13 residues. V was pared by 4 bases and J by 5 bases, with 9 bases between. Germline V gene lookup returns CDR1 SGHNT and CDR2 YYREEE (reference sequence). CDR3 residues: CASSTARTGELFF. CDR3 bases: TGTGCCAGCAGCACTGCACGAACCGGGGAGCTGTTTTTT.

The chain is built from TRBV7-6 and TRBJ2-7, with a weak D call TRBD1 (6 bases). Germline CDR1 SGHVS, CDR2 FNYEAQ. This CDR3 has 13 amino acids. V lost 4 bases and J lost 1, with 8 bases in between. The DNA of the CDR3 is TGTGCCAGCAGCTCTGGACAGTCCTACGAGCAGTACTTC. Translating it yields CASSSGQSYEQYF.

The V call is TRBV6-1, the J call TRBJ2-2; perhaps TRBD1 as D (6 bases). Germline values: CDR1 MNHNS, CDR2 SASEGT. Trimming took off 3 bases at V and 4 bases at J, with 15 bases between the two ends. The CDR3 runs to 16 residues. The DNA of the CDR3 is TGTGCCAGCAGTGATGGGACACTTTTGGGCACCGGGGAGCTGTTTTTT. This codes for CASSDGTLLGTGELFF.

As regards this clone: This may come from a read error, since a much larger clone is one base off. The genes are TRBV29-1 and TRBJ2-5; D remains unclear. The V gene's germline CDR1 is SQVTM and CDR2 ANQGSEA. CDR3 length: 11 residues. The V and J ends lost 5 bases and 1 base respectively, with 5 bases between them. This CDR3 is CSVPCQETQYF. In DNA form, the CDR3 reads TGCAGCGTTCCCTGCCAAGAGACCCAGTACTTC.

In regard to this clone: Mismatch with germline at one junction end may stem from a read error. The CDR3 region has the DNA TGCAGCGTTGAAGATCTAGGGGGGGAGTTT. Translation gives CSVEDLGGEF. The gene calls are TRBV29-1 and TRBJ1-1, with D tentatively TRBD1 (6 bases). The CDR3 loop spans 10 amino acids. The germline V gene has CDR1 SQVTM and CDR2 ANQGSEA.

This clone came up once. This chain joins TRBV7-8 and TRBJ1-1, with D hard to call. CDR3 length: 14 residues. Trimming removed 0 bases from V and 8 bases from J, with 13 bases in between. Germline V gives CDR1 SGHVS, CDR2 FQNEAQ. CDR3 sequence: CASSLAGSLREAFF. The CDR3 nucleotides read TGTGCCAGCAGCTTAGCGGGATCTTTAAGGGAAGCTTTCTTT. Together with reference TRBV7-8 and TRBJ1-1, the CDR3 gives the full variable domain: GAGVSQSPRYKVAKRGQDVALRCDPISGHVSLFWYQQALGQGPEFLTYFQNEAQLDKSGLPSDRFFAERPEGSVSTLKIQRTQQEDSAVYLCASSLAGSLREAFFGQGTRLTVV.

The chain is built from TRBV4-2 and TRBJ2-2; 13 bases agree with TRBD2. Germline V CDR1 and CDR2: LGHNA, YNFKEQ. This CDR3 region has 16 residues. V was clipped by 6 bases and J by 5 bases; unmatched bases: 6. The CDR3 DNA is TGTGCCAGCAGGCAACCGGGACTAGCGGGAACCGGGGAGCTGTTTTTT. It translates to CASRQPGLAGTGELFF.

This clone was recorded once. The chain links TRBV7-3 to TRBJ2-1; possibly TRBD2 for D (6 bases). The CDR3 has 16 residues. The ends were cut back, 0 bases at V and 8 bases at J, with 17 bases in the middle. Germline CDR1 and CDR2: SGHTA and FQGTGA. CDR3 residues: CASSLTGRLVSHEQFF. CDR3 nucleotide sequence: TGTGCCAGCAGCTTAACGGGGAGACTAGTCTCCCATGAGCAGTTCTTC. The full variable domain, rest sourced from reference TRBV7-3 and TRBJ2-1, is GAGVSQTPSNKVTEKGKYVELRCDPISGHTALYWYRQSLGQGPEFLIYFQGTGAADDSGLPNDRFFAVRPEGSVSTLKIQRTERGDSAVYLCASSLTGRLVSHEQFFGPGTRLTVL.

The V call is TRBV7-9, the J call TRBJ2-2; D gene unclear. The CDR3 spans 14 residues. V was trimmed by 6 bases and J by 6 bases, leaving 14 bases between them. Germline V gene sequence: CDR1 SEHNR, CDR2 FQNEAQ (reference sequence). The CDR3 loop reads CASSLGSSPGELFF. The CDR3 nucleotides read TGTGCCAGCAGTCTGGGTAGCTCTCCCGGGGAGCTGTTTTTT.